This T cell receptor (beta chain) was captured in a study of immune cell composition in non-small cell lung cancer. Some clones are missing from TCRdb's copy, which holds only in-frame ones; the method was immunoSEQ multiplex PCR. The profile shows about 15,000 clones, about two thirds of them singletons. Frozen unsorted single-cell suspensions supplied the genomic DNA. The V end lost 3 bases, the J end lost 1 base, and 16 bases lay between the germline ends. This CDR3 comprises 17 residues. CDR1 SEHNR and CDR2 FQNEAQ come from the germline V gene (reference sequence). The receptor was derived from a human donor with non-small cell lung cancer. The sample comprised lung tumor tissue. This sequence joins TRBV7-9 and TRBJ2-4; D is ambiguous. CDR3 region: CASSFLSRSLAKNIQYF. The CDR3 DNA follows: TGTGCCAGCAGCTTTTTAAGTAGATCTTTGGCCAAAAACATTCAGTACTTC. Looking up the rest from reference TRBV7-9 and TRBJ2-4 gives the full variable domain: DTGVSQNPRHKITKRGQNVTFRCDPISEHNRLYWYRQTLGQGPEFLTYFQNEAQLEKSRLLSDRFSAERPKGSFSTLEIQRTEQGDSAMYLCASSFLSRSLAKNIQYFGAGTRLSVL.